These 15 T cell receptor beta chains were all obtained from the same sample, sequenced in a study of response to subunit inactivated influenza vaccine. MiXCR was run by TCRdb on the RT-PCR reads, yielding one entry per CDR3 protein. The sample yields under 950,000 distinct CDR3 sequences, about 20% seen once. Sequenced material: PBMCs from blood, taken less than 6 days after vaccination. Receptor source: a man in his fifties who received an inactivated influenza vaccine.

The sample holds a few counts of this clonotype. This rearrangement joins TRBV10-2 to TRBJ2-7; 10 bases agree with TRBD2. This CDR3 comprises 17 residues. J gave up 4 bases and V 2 bases, and 11 bases lay outside the gene matches. CDR1 is WSHSY and CDR2 is SAAADI in the germline V gene. The chain's CDR3 is CASSEVAGASGGYEQYF. The CDR3 region has the DNA TGCGCCAGCAGTGAGGTCGCCGGGGCTAGCGGGGGTTACGAGCAGTACTTC.

A few counts support this clonotype. The rearrangement joins TRBV9 to TRBJ2-3, with 7 nucleotides matching TRBD2. V lost 2 bases to trimming and J lost 4 bases; unmatched junction nucleotides: 7. Germline CDR1 and CDR2: SGDLS and YYNGEE. CDR3 length equals 15 residues. The chain's CDR3 is CASSVSGGNADTQYF. The CDR3 region has the DNA TGTGCCAGCAGCGTTTCGGGGGGAAATGCAGATACGCAGTATTTT.

This clonotype was seen a few times. V is TRBV5-1 and J is TRBJ2-2; D not certain. The germline gives CDR1 SGHRS, CDR2 YFSETQ. The CDR3 loop spans 15 amino acids. The V end was cut by 2 bases, the J end by 0 bases, with 8 bases between. The CDR3, as DNA: TGCGCCAGCAGCTTTGTCGGATCGAACACCGGGGAGCTGTTTTTT. Its translation is CASSFVGSNTGELFF.

The chain has TRBV29-1 and TRBJ1-4; 8 bases map to TRBD1. J gave up 5 bases and V 7 bases, and 3 bases lay outside the gene matches. The germline V gene has CDR1 SQVTM and CDR2 ANQGSEA. The CDR3 covers 12 residues. The CDR3 DNA follows: TGCAGCGGAGGGGACAGGAATGAAAAACTGTTTTTT. Its translation: CSGGDRNEKLFF.

This clonotype was counted only a few times. The chain couples TRBV12-3 or TRBV12-4 to TRBJ1-3, with a tentative D call TRBD1 (5 bases). The CDR3 is 15 amino acids. Trimming left V 7 bases short and J 2 bases short, with 15 bases between. This CDR3 is CASIAGHRPGNTIYF. CDR3 sequence (DNA): TGTGCCAGCATCGCCGGACACCGGCCTGGAAACACCATATATTTT.

This clonotype has more than one count but fewer than ten. This chain uses TRBV12-3 or TRBV12-4 with TRBJ1-2; 7 bases agree with TRBD1. Unmatched junction bases numbered 10, after V lost 10 bases and J lost 5 bases. The CDR3 extends over 13 amino acids. The CDR3: CATRTGFRYGYTF. CDR3 nucleotides: TGTGCCACCAGGACAGGATTTCGATATGGCTACACCTTC.

The chain couples TRBV20-1 to TRBJ1-1; D unresolved. This CDR3 contains 10 residues. Germline CDR1 is DFQATT and CDR2 is SNEGSKA (reference sequence). The germline V and J ends were trimmed by 4 bases and 3 bases, with 3 bases remaining between them. In nucleotides, the CDR3 is TGCAGTGCTATGGACACTGAAGCTTTCTTT. It specifies CSAMDTEAFF.

This clonotype has more than one count but fewer than ten. The chain is built from TRBV7-2 and TRBJ2-7; D not certain. This CDR3 is 12 amino acids long. V was trimmed by 2 bases and J by 10 bases, leaving 12 bases between them. CDR1 is SGHTA, CDR2 FQGNSA, per germline. The CDR3 loop is CASSLYMVEQYF. The CDR3 bases are TGTGCCAGCAGCTTATATATGGTGGAACAGTACTTC.

This clonotype has more than one count but fewer than ten. The gene calls are TRBV12-3 or TRBV12-4 and TRBJ2-4; 8 nucleotides agree with TRBD2. The CDR3 has 12 residues. V shed 4 bases and J 7 bases; nucleotides not matched to a gene: 0. The CDR3 is CASSSSGNIQYF. The CDR3 DNA reads as TGTGCCAGCAGTTCTAGCGGGAACATTCAGTACTTC.

This sequence joins TRBV28 and TRBJ2-5, with TRBD1 matching over 8 bases. The CDR3 sequence is 14 residues long. Trimming removed 10 bases from V and 0 bases from J; junction bases left unmatched: 7. Germline CDR1 MDHEN, CDR2 SYDVKM. For the CDR3, the DNA is TGTGCCACTAAACAGGGGGGACACCAAGAGACCCAGTACTTC. Its protein is CATKQGGHQETQYF.

The V call is TRBV7-9, the J call TRBJ2-5; 7 nucleotides line up with TRBD2. Germline V gives CDR1 SEHNR, CDR2 FQNEAQ (reference sequence). The CDR3 is 13 amino acids. After removal of 4 bases from V and 5 bases from J, the junction contained 4 bases not matched to a gene. The CDR3, as DNA: TGTGCCAGCAGCTCAAATAGCGGGGAGACCCAGTACTTC. This encodes CASSSNSGETQYF.

The chain is built from TRBV11-3 and TRBJ2-1, with 7 bases lining up with TRBD1. The ends lost 5 bases at V and 7 bases at J; junction bases unmatched: 8. The germline V gene has CDR1 SGHNT and CDR2 YENEEA. This CDR3 is 14 amino acids long. CDR3 nucleotide sequence: TGTGCCAGCAGCAACGACAGGGACCGTAATGAGCAGTTCTTC. Encoded protein: CASSNDRDRNEQFF.

The sample holds a few counts of this clonotype. The CDR3 coding sequence is TGTGCCAGCAGCGTAGCTGGACTGAGCAATCAGCCCCAGCATTTT. This encodes CASSVAGLSNQPQHF. This chain links TRBV9 with TRBJ1-5; D is unclear. Germline V lookup: CDR1 SGDLS, CDR2 YYNGEE. V shed 0 bases and J shed 1 base, with 8 bases lying between them. This CDR3 is 15 amino acids long.

The chain couples TRBV7-2 to TRBJ1-2; D might be TRBD1 (5 bases). Germline V gene sequence: CDR1 SGHTA, CDR2 FQGNSA. There are 13 residues in the CDR3. V lost 1 base and J 7 bases, leaving 10 bases between the germline ends. The CDR3 sequence: CASSLGPGVGYTF. DNA for the CDR3: TGTGCCAGCAGCTTAGGACCGGGGGTTGGCTACACCTTC.

The chain recombines TRBV2 with TRBJ1-2; no clear D gene. Trimming took 4 bases from V and 7 from J, leaving 1 base between them. Germline loops: CDR1 SNHLY, CDR2 FYNNEI. The length of the CDR3 is 9 residues. The CDR3 loop reads CASSVGYTF. CDR3 bases: TGTGCCAGCAGTGTTGGCTACACCTTC.